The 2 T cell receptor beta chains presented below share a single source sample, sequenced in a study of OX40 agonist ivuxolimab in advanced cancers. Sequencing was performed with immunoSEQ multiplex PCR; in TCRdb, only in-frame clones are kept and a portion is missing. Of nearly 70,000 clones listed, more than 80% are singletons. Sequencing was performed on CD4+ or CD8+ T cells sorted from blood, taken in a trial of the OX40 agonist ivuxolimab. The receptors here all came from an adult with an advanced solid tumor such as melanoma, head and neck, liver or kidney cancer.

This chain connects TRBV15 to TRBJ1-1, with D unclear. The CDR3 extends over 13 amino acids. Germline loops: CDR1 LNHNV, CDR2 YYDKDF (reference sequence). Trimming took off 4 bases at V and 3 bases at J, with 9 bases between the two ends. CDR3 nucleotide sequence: TGTGCCACCAGCACGACTTGGGACACTGAAGCTTTCTTT. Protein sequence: CATSTTWDTEAFF.

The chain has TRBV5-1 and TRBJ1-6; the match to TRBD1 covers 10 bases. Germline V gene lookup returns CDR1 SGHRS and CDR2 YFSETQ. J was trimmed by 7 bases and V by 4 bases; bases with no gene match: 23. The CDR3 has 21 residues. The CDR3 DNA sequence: TGCGCCAGCAGCCCCGCATCACTACCTCTCGGGACAGGGGAGTCGAATTCACCCCTCCACTTT. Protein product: CASSPASLPLGTGESNSPLHF.